The 26 T cell receptor beta chains presented below share a single source sample, sequenced in a study of T cells after posttransplantation cyclophosphamide. Sequencing was performed with immunoSEQ multiplex PCR; in TCRdb, only in-frame clones are kept and a portion is missing. The sample was found to contain 17,000 or so clones, and every one recurs. A marrow graft followed busulfan-fludarabine conditioning, with cyclophosphamide on days +3 and +4. Sequencing was performed on PBMCs, taken after allogeneic stem cell transplant with posttransplant cyclophosphamide. The receptors here all came from a female patient between 30 and 39 years old who received an allogeneic stem cell transplant from a related donor, was CMV-positive, and had no GVHD. Some T cells may originate from the graft donor.

This clone was seen ten or more times. The V call is TRBV4-1, the J call TRBJ2-2, with TRBD1 matching over 7 bases. This CDR3 region has 16 residues. Germline CDR1 MGHRA, CDR2 YSYEKL. V trimming: 2 bases; J trimming: 0 bases; junction bases outside the gene matches: 3. CDR3 region: CASSQRQGTNTGELFF. The CDR3 DNA is TGCGCCAGCAGCCAACGACAGGGTACGAACACCGGGGAGCTGTTTTTT.

This clone came up many times. The rearrangement joins TRBV29-1 to TRBJ1-3; D is undetermined. Germline V gives CDR1 SQVTM, CDR2 ANQGSEA. The CDR3 runs to 15 residues. Trimming took off 2 bases at V and 0 bases at J, with 11 bases between the two ends. The CDR3 loop reads CSVEKLESSGNTIYF. CDR3 DNA: TGCAGCGTTGAAAAGTTAGAGAGCTCTGGAAACACCATATATTTT.

This clone was counted ten times or more. The chain joins TRBV6-5 to TRBJ1-6; 7 positions agree with TRBD1. The CDR3 extends over 14 amino acids. Germline V gives CDR1 MNHEY, CDR2 SVGAGI. V was clipped by 6 bases and J by 8 bases; unmatched bases: 7. For the CDR3, the DNA is TGTGCCAGCAGCCTTGGACAGGATTATTCACCCCTCCACTTT. This sequence encodes CASSLGQDYSPLHF.

At least ten counts were recorded for this clone. In nucleotides, the CDR3 is TGTGCCAGCAGTGAAATCCCCCAGGGGGCGCGAACTGAAGCTTTCTTT. This sequence encodes CASSEIPQGARTEAFF. V and J are TRBV25-1 and TRBJ1-1; 8 positions agree with TRBD1. This CDR3 is built from 16 residues. The junction had 10 bases not matched to a gene; V was cut back by 2 bases and J by 5 bases. Germline CDR1 reads MGHDK; CDR2 reads SYGVNS.

In its sample, this clone was seen many times. This chain joins TRBV19 and TRBJ2-7, with D hard to call. V lost 3 bases, J lost 0 bases, and 15 bases lay in between. Germline loops: CDR1 LNHDA, CDR2 SQIVND (reference sequence). This CDR3 comprises 16 residues. The CDR3 DNA follows: TGTGCCAGTAGTATTGAGTGGCAGGCCGGCTCCTACGAGCAGTACTTC. Translation gives CASSIEWQAGSYEQYF. The variable domain in full, completed from reference TRBV19 and TRBJ2-7, reads DGGITQSPKYLFRKEGQNVTLSCEQNLNHDAMYWYRQDPGQGLRLIYYSQIVNDFQKGDIAEGYSVSREKKESFPLTVTSAQKNPTAFYLCASSIEWQAGSYEQYFGPGTRLTVT.

The sample holds many counts of this clone. The gene calls are TRBV6-1 and TRBJ1-2, with D perhaps TRBD1 (6 bases). Trimming left V 4 bases short and J 3 bases short, with 12 bases between. Per germline, CDR1 MNHNS and CDR2 SASEGT. This CDR3 is 14 amino acids long. The CDR3: CASSAGGHDYGYTF. The CDR3 nucleotides are TGTGCCAGCAGTGCGGGGGGGCACGACTATGGCTACACCTTC.

This clone was counted ten times or more. The chain carries TRBV7-3 and TRBJ2-5; 11 bases align to TRBD1. Germline V gene sequence: CDR1 SGHTA, CDR2 FQGTGA. CDR3 length: 17 residues. V was clipped by 1 base and J by 1 base; unmatched bases: 5. CDR3 loop: CASSLKRTGGVQETQYF. CDR3 nucleotide sequence: TGTGCCAGCAGCTTAAAACGGACAGGGGGCGTCCAAGAGACCCAGTACTTC.

This clone showed up many times. The rearrangement joins TRBV13 to TRBJ2-1, with D perhaps TRBD2 (5 bases). Germline V CDR1 and CDR2: PRHDT, FYEKMQ (reference sequence). The V gene lost 8 bases and the J gene lost 0 bases, with 14 bases spanning the gap. The CDR3 covers 15 residues. DNA of the CDR3: TGTGCCAGCGATTGGGTGGGGAGCTCCTACAATGAGCAGTTCTTC. Its translation is CASDWVGSSYNEQFF.

This clone was observed at least ten times. V is TRBV28 and J is TRBJ2-4; D remains ambiguous. This CDR3 comprises 16 residues. From germline, CDR1 is MDHEN and CDR2 SYDVKM. The V gene lost 1 base and the J gene lost 6 bases, with 16 bases spanning the gap. The CDR3 here is CASSLLKITISNIQYF. In DNA, the CDR3 is TGTGCCAGCAGTTTATTAAAAATTACAATTTCAAACATTCAGTACTTC.

This clone was picked up many times. V and J are TRBV21-1 and TRBJ2-3; TRBD2, as called in the table, went unchecked against the DNA. TRBV21-1 is marked as a pseudogene. The CDR3 is 19 residues long. As DNA, the CDR3 is TGTGCCAGCAGCAAAGAATCAAGACCGGGACTAGCCCTCACAGATACGCAGTATTTT. It is translated as CASSKESRPGLALTDTQYF.

This clone was seen many times. This rearrangement joins TRBV28 to TRBJ1-4; D is perhaps TRBD1 (6 bases). Germline assignment: CDR1 MDHEN and CDR2 SYDVKM. CDR3 size: 14 residues. Trimming stripped 6 bases from V and 0 bases from J, with 8 bases between. The CDR3 coding sequence is TGTGCCAGCAGGGACAGCGCAACTAATGAAAAACTGTTTTTT. It codes for CASRDSATNEKLFF.

This clone was seen repeatedly, ten times or more. The genes are TRBV5-8 and TRBJ2-3; 7 positions match TRBD2. With V trimmed by 5 bases and J by 4 bases, 10 bases remained unmatched. This CDR3 has 15 residues. Germline lookup yields CDR1 SGHTS and CDR2 YDEGEE. In nucleotides, the CDR3 is TGTGCCAGCAGTCCCGGGACTACCGGCTCAGATACGCAGTATTTT. As protein: CASSPGTTGSDTQYF.

The sample holds many counts of this clone. The chain uses TRBV28 and TRBJ1-6; D is unclear. Germline CDR1 and CDR2: MDHEN and SYDVKM. V gave up 7 bases and J gave up 0 bases, with 10 bases separating them. The CDR3 is 15 amino acids. DNA of the CDR3: TGTGCCAGCAACCGGGAAAGCTCCTATAATTCACCCCTCCACTTT. This sequence encodes CASNRESSYNSPLHF.

This clone was detected ten times or more. CDR3 DNA: TGTGCCAGCAGCTTGGACACAGGGGATAATAATGAGCAGTTCTTC. This encodes CASSLDTGDNNEQFF. The chain links TRBV5-5 to TRBJ2-1; 7 bases are a match to TRBD1. J gave up 7 bases and V 0 bases, and 7 bases lay outside the gene matches. This CDR3 has 15 residues. Germline assignment: CDR1 SGHKS and CDR2 YYEKEE (reference sequence).

At least ten counts were recorded for this clone. This chain links TRBV15 with TRBJ1-5; D call uncertain. The V and J ends lost 0 bases and 5 bases respectively, with 5 bases between them. CDR1 is LNHNV, CDR2 YYDKDF, per germline (reference sequence). The CDR3 is 13 amino acids. The CDR3 nucleotides read TGTGCCACCAGCAGAGATCCCGATCAGCCCCAGCATTTT. Translated: CATSRDPDQPQHF.

At least ten counts were recorded for this clone. The V call is TRBV27, the J call TRBJ2-7; D might be TRBD1 (7 bases). Trimming left V 1 base short and J 4 bases short, with 11 bases between. The CDR3 has 14 amino acids. CDR1 and CDR2 (germline): MNHEY, SMNVEV (reference sequence). The CDR3 region has the DNA TGTGCCAGCAGTTTATTCAGGGGGGATTACGAGCAGTACTTC. Translation: CASSLFRGDYEQYF.

The table lists this clone with many counts. The rearrangement links TRBV27 to TRBJ1-2; TRBD1 is a possible D gene (5 bases). This CDR3 comprises 13 residues. Germline CDR1 and CDR2: MNHEY and SMNVEV (reference sequence). V lost 2 bases, J lost 8 bases, and 12 bases lay in between. The CDR3 nucleotides read TGTGCCAGCAGTTTACAGGGCGGATACGGCTACACCTTC. Translating gives CASSLQGGYGYTF.

This clone was counted only a few times. The rearrangement joins TRBV11-3 to TRBJ2-5; no clear D gene. The end of the DNA is better explained by TRBJ2-7, so the J call may be wrong. Germline lookup yields CDR1 SGHNT and CDR2 YENEEA. The CDR3 runs to 13 residues. CDR3 amino acids: CASSLSELHEQYF. As DNA, the CDR3 is TGTGCCAGCAGCTTAAGTGAGCTTCACGAGCAGTACTTC.

This clone has ten or more counts. V is TRBV6-6 and J is TRBJ2-3; TRBD2 aligns across 8 bases. The CDR3 runs to 16 residues. V shed 5 bases and J 1 base; nucleotides not matched to a gene: 8. Per germline, CDR1 MNHNY and CDR2 SVGAGI (reference sequence). The CDR3 nucleotides are TGTGCCAGCAGTCCCTTCGGAGCGGGAGGCACAGATACGCAGTATTTT. Translating gives CASSPFGAGGTDTQYF.

In this sample, this clone turned up many times. The chain links TRBV30 to TRBJ1-5, with D unresolved. The CDR3 is made up of 15 amino acids. In germline, CDR1 is GTSNPN, CDR2 SVGIG (reference sequence). The V and J ends lost 1 base and 2 bases respectively, with 12 bases between them. CDR3 sequence: CAWSAEREGNQPQHF. The CDR3 nucleotides read TGTGCCTGGAGTGCTGAAAGGGAGGGCAATCAGCCCCAGCATTTT.

There are many counts of this clone. The chain links TRBV18 to TRBJ2-7; D not certain. The V and J ends lost 3 bases and 3 bases respectively, with 12 bases between them. Germline V gene sequence: CDR1 KGHSH, CDR2 LQKENI. The CDR3 is 14 residues long. This CDR3 reads CASSPGSPSYEQYF. CDR3 DNA: TGTGCCAGCTCACCCGGTAGCCCTAGCTACGAGCAGTACTTC. Drawing the rest from reference TRBV18 and TRBJ2-7, the complete variable domain is NAGVMQNPRHLVRRRGQEARLRCSPMKGHSHVYWYRQLPEEGLKFMVYLQKENIIDESGMPKERFSAEFPKEGPSILRIQQVVRGDSAAYFCASSPGSPSYEQYFGPGTRLTVT.

This clone appeared many times. The chain is built from TRBV6-5 and TRBJ2-6; the D gene is possibly TRBD1 (6 bases). Trimming pared 4 bases from V and 4 bases from J, leaving 11 bases between. The germline CDR1 and CDR2 sequences are MNHEY and SVGAGI. This CDR3 has 15 amino acids. CDR3 nucleotides: TGTGCCAGCAGTTCCAGGGGTGACGGGGCCAACGTCCTGACTTTC. Its protein product is CASSSRGDGANVLTF.

This rearrangement joins TRBV27 to TRBJ2-4; D not certain. The CDR3 is made up of 17 amino acids. Germline loops: CDR1 MNHEY, CDR2 SMNVEV (reference sequence). V lost 1 base and J lost 0, with 13 bases in between. CDR3 coding DNA: TGTGCCAGCAGTTTATACGGCAGTCCGGGAGCCAAAAACATTCAGTACTTC. This translates into CASSLYGSPGAKNIQYF.

Many counts were recorded for this clone. This chain links TRBV5-1 with TRBJ2-7, with 8 nucleotides matching TRBD1. The CDR3 consists of 15 residues. Unmatched junction bases numbered 4, after V lost 0 bases and J lost 2 bases. Germline V lookup: CDR1 SGHRS, CDR2 YFSETQ. This chain's CDR3 is CASSLVGGQAYEQYF. In DNA form, the CDR3 reads TGCGCCAGCAGCTTGGTAGGGGGACAGGCCTACGAGCAGTACTTC. Full variable domain (outside the CDR3, taken from reference TRBV5-1 and TRBJ2-7): KAGVTQTPRYLIKTRGQQVTLSCSPISGHRSVSWYQQTPGQGLQFLFEYFSETQRNKGNFPGRFSGRQFSNSRSEMNVSTLELGDSALYLCASSLVGGQAYEQYFGPGTRLTVT.

This clone showed up many times. V usage is TRBV13 and J usage is TRBJ2-1, with a tentative D call TRBD1 (5 bases). There are 13 residues in the CDR3. Germline CDR1 reads PRHDT; CDR2 reads FYEKMQ (reference sequence). V dropped 6 bases and J dropped 3 bases, with 9 bases sitting between them. The CDR3 protein is CASRLTVYNEQFF. CDR3 nucleotides: TGTGCCAGCAGGTTGACAGTCTACAATGAGCAGTTCTTC.

This clone has at least ten counts. The J gene is TRBJ2-7, the V gene TRBV10-3; D gene ambiguous. This CDR3 is built from 11 residues. Per germline, CDR1 ENHRY and CDR2 SYGVKD. Deletions cut 4 bases from V and 4 bases from J, with 5 bases between. The CDR3 is CAISVYYEQYF. In DNA, the CDR3 is TGTGCCATCAGTGTTTATTACGAGCAGTACTTC.